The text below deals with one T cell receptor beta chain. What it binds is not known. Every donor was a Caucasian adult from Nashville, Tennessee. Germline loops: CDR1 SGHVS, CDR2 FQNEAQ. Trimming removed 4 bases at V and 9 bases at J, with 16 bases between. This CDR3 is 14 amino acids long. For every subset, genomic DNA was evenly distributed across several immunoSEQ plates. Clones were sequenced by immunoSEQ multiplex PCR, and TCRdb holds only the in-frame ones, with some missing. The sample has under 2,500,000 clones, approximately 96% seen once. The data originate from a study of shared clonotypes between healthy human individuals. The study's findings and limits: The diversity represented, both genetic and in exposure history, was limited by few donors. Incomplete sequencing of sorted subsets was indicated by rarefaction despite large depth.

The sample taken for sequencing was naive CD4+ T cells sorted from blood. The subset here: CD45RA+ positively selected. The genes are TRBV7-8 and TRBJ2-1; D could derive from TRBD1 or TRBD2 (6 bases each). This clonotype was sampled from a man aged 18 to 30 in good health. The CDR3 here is CASSSGAGTSEQFF. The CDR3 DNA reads TGTGCCAGCAGCTCGGGGGCCGGGACCAGTGAGCAGTTCTTC.